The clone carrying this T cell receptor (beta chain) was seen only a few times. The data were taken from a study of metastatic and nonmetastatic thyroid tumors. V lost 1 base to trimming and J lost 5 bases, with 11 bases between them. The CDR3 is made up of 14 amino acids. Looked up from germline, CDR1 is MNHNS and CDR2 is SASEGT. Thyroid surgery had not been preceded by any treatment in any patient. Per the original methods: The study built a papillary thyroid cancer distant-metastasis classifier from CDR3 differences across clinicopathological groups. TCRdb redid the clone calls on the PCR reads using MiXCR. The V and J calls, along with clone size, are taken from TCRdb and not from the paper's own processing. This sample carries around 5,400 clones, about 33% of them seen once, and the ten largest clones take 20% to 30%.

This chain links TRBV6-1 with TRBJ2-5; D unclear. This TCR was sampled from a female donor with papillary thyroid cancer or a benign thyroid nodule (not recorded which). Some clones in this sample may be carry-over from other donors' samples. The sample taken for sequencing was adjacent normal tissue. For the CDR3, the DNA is TGTGCCAGCAGTGAAGGCGATTATCCGGAGACCCAGTACTTC. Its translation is CASSEGDYPETQYF.